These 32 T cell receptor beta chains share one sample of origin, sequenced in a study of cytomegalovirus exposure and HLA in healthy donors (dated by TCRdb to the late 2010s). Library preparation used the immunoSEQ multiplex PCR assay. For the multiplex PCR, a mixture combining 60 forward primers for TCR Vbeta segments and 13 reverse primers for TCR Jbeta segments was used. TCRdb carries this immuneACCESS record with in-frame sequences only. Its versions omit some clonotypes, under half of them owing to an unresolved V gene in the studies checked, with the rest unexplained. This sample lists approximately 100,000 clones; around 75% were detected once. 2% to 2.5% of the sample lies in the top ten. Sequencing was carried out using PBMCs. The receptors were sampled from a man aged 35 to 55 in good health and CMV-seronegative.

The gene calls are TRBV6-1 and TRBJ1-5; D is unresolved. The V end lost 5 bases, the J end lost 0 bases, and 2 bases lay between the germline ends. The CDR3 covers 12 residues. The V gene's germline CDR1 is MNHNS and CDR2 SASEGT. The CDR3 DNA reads TGTGCCAGCAGTCTTAGCAATCAGCCCCAGCATTTT. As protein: CASSLSNQPQHF.

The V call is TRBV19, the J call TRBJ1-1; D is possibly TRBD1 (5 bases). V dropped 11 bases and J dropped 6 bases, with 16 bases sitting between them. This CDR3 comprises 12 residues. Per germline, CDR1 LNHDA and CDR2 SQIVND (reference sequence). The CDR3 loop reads CAVSPQGAEAFF. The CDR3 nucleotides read TGTGCCGTGTCCCCCCAAGGGGCTGAAGCTTTCTTT.

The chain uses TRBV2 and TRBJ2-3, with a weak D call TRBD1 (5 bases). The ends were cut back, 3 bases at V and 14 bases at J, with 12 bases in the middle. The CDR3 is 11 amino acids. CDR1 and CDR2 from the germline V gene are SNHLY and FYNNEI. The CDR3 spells CASSDRQGWYF. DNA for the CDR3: TGTGCCAGCAGTGATAGGCAGGGTTGGTATTTT.

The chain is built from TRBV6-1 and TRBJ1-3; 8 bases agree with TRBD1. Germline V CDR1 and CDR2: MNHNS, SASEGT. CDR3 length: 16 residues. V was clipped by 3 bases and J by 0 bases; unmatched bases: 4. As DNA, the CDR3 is TGTGCCAGCAGTGACCGGACAGGGAGCTCTGGAAACACCATATATTTT. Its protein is CASSDRTGSSGNTIYF.

This chain's CDR3 is CASSFYILNTEAFF. The CDR3 nucleotides are TGTGCCAGCAGCTTTTATATCTTGAACACTGAAGCTTTCTTT. The J gene is TRBJ1-1, the V gene TRBV7-2, with D hard to call. CDR1 and CDR2 (germline): SGHTA, FQGNSA. The length of the CDR3 is 14 residues. V was clipped by 3 bases and J by 0 bases, with 8 bases between them.

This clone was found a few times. The CDR3: CASSLRSTEAFF. The CDR3 nucleotides are TGTGCCAGCAGCCTTCGGTCCACTGAAGCTTTCTTT. The chain uses TRBV6-1 and TRBJ1-1; no definite D call. From germline, CDR1 is MNHNS and CDR2 SASEGT. V was trimmed by 6 bases and J by 4 bases, leaving 9 bases between them. CDR3 length: 12 amino acids.

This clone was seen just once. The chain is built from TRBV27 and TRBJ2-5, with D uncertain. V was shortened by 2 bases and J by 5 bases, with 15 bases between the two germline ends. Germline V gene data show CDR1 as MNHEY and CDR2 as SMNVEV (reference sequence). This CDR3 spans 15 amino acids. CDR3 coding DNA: TGTGCCAGCAGTTTAGTGGCCAGAGGATTGGAGACCCAGTACTTC. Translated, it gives CASSLVARGLETQYF.

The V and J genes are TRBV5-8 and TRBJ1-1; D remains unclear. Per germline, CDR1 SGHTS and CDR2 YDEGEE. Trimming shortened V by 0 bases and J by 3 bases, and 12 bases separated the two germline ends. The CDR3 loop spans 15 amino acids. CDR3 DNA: TGTGCCAGCAGCTTGGCGAGGGAACTCGACACTGAAGCTTTCTTT. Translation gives CASSLARELDTEAFF.

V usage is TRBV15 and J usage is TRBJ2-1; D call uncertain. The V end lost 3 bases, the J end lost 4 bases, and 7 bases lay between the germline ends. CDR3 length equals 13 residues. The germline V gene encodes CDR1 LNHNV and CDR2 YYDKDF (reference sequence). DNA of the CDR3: TGTGCCACCAGCAGGACACTTTACAATGAGCAGTTCTTC. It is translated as CATSRTLYNEQFF.

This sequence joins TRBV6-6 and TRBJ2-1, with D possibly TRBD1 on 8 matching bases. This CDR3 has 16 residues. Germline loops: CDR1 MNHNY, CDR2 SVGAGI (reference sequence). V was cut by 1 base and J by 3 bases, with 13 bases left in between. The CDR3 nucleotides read TGTGCCAGCAGTTACTTACAGGGGGGGGGCTACAATGAGCAGTTCTTC. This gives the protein CASSYLQGGGYNEQFF.

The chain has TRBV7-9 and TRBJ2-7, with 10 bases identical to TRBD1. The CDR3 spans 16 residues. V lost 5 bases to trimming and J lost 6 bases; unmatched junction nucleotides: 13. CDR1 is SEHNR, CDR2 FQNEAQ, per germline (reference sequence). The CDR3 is CASSHSGTGEYSEQYF. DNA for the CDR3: TGTGCCAGCAGCCATTCCGGGACAGGGGAATACAGCGAGCAGTACTTC.

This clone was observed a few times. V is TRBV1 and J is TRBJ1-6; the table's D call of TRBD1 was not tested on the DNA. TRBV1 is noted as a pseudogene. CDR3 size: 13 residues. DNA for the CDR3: TGCACCAGTCCACGGGACAGAGGGTCACCCCTCCACTTT. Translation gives CTSPRDRGSPLHF.

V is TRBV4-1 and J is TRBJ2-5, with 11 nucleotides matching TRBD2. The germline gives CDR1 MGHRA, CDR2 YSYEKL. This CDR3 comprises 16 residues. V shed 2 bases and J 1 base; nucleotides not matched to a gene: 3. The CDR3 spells CASSQSLAGAQETQYF. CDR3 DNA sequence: TGCGCCAGCAGCCAATCACTAGCGGGGGCCCAAGAGACCCAGTACTTC.

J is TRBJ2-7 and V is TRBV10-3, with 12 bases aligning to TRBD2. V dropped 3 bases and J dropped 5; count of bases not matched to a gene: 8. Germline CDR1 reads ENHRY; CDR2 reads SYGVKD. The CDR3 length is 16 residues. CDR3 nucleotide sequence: TGTGCCATCAGTGATGGGCTAGCGGGGGGGCCGGACGAGCAGTACTTC. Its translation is CAISDGLAGGPDEQYF.

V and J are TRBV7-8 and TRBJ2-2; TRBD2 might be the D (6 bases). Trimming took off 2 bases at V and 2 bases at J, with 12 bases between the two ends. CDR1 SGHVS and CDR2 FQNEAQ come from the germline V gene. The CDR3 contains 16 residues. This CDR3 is CASSLLWGDNTGELFF. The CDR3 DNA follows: TGTGCCAGCAGCTTACTTTGGGGGGATAACACCGGGGAGCTGTTTTTT.

CDR3 region: CASSTRGAGTETQYF. In nucleotides, the CDR3 is TGTGCCAGCAGCACCCGGGGGGCCGGTACGGAGACCCAGTACTTC. This sequence joins TRBV9 and TRBJ2-5; weak D call: TRBD2 (7 bases). V was cut by 4 bases and J by 5 bases, with 18 bases left in between. The germline gives CDR1 SGDLS, CDR2 YYNGEE. The length of the CDR3 is 15 residues.

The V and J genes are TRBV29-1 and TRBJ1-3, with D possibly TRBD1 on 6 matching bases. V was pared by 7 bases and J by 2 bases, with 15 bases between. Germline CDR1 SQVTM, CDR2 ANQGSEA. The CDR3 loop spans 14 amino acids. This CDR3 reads CSAARGYPGNTIYF. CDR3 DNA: TGCAGCGCGGCAAGGGGGTACCCTGGAAACACCATATATTTT.

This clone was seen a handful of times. The CDR3 DNA sequence: TGTGCCAGCAGGGGGACTACCTTACACCAAGAGACCCAGTACTTC. It yields the protein CASRGTTLHQETQYF. The V and J genes are TRBV6-5 and TRBJ2-5; 7 bases agree with TRBD2. V lost 6 bases to trimming and J lost 0 bases; unmatched junction nucleotides: 7. Per the germline V gene, CDR1 is MNHEY and CDR2 is SVGAGI. There are 15 residues in the CDR3.

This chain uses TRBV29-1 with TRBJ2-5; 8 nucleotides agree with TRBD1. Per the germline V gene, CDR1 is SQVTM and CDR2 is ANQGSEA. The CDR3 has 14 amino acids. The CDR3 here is CSTPGGAMRETQYF. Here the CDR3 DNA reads TGCAGTACCCCAGGGGGCGCGATGAGAGAGACCCAGTACTTC.

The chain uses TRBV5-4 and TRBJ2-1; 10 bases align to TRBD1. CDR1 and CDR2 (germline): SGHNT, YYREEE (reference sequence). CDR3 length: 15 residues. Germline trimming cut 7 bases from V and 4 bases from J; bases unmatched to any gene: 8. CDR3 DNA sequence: TGTGCCAGCGGACTAGACAGGGGGCATTACAATGAGCAGTTCTTC. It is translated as CASGLDRGHYNEQFF.

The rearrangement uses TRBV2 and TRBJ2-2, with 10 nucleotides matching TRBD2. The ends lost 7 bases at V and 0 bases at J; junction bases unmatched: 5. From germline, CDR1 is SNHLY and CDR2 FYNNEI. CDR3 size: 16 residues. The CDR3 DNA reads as TGTGCCAGCACATCCAGCGGGGGGGCGAACACCGGGGAGCTGTTTTTT. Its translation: CASTSSGGANTGELFF.

The CDR3 loop is CASSEGTGESYGYTF. CDR3 bases: TGTGCCAGCAGTGAAGGGACAGGGGAAAGCTATGGCTACACCTTC. This chain joins TRBV2 and TRBJ1-2, with 9 positions matching TRBD1. The CDR3 loop spans 15 amino acids. The V gene end was trimmed by 1 base and the J gene end by 4 bases; junction bases not matched to a gene: 4. CDR1 is SNHLY and CDR2 is FYNNEI in the germline V gene.

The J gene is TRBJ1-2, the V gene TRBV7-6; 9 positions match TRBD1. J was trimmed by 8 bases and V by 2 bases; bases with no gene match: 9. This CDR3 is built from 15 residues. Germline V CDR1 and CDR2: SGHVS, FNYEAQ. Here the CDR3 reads CASSLKQGANWGYTF. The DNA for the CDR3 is TGTGCCAGCAGCTTAAAACAGGGGGCTAATTGGGGCTACACCTTC.

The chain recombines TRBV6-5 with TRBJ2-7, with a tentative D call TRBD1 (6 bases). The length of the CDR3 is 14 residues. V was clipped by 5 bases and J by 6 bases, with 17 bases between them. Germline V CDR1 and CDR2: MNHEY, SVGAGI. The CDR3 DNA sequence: TGTGCCAGCAGTCTCGCGACAGGCCTGGGCGAGCAGTACTTC. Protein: CASSLATGLGEQYF.

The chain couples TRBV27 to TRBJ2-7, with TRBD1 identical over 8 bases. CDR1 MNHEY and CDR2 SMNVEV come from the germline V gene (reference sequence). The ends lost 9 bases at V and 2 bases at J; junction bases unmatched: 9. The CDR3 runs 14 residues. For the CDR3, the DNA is TGTGCCAGTGTGCCGACAGGGGCTACCTACGAGCAGTACTTC. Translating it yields CASVPTGATYEQYF.

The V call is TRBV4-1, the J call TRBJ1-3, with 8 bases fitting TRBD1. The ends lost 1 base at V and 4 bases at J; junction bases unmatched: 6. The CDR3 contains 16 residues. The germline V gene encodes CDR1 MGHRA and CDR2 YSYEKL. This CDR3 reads CASSQGDRGSGNTIYF. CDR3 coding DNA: TGCGCCAGCAGCCAAGGCGACAGGGGATCAGGAAACACCATATATTTT.

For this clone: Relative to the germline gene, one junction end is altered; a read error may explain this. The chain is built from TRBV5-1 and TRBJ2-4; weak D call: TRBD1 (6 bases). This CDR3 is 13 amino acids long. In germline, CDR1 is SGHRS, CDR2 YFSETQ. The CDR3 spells CASSLGAENIQYF. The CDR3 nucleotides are TGCGCCAGCAGTTTGGGGGCCGAAAACATTCAGTACTTC.

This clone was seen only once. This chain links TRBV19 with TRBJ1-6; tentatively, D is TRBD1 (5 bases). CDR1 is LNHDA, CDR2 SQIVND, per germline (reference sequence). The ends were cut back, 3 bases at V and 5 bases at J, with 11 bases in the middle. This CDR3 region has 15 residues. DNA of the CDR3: TGTGCCAGTAGTATGGTAGGGGCAGATAATTCACCCCTCCACTTT. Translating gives CASSMVGADNSPLHF.

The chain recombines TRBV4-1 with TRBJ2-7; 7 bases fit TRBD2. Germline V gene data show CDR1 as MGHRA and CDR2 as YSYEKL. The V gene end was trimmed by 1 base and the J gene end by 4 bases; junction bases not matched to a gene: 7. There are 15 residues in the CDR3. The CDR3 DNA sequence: TGCGCCAGCAGCCAAGTTGGCAGCGGGGTTTACGAGCAGTACTTC. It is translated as CASSQVGSGVYEQYF.

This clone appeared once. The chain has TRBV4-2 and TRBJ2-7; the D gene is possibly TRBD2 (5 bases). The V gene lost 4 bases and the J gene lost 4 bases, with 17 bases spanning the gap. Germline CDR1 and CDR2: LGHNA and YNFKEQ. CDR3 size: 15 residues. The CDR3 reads CASSPGITRTYEQYF. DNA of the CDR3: TGTGCCAGCAGCCCTGGGATTACCAGGACTTACGAGCAGTACTTC.

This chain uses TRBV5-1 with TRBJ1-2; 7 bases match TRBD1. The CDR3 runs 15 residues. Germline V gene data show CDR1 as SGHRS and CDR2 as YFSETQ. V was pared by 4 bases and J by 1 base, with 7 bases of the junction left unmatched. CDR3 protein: CASSDRTGDNYGYTF. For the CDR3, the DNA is TGCGCCAGCAGCGACCGGACAGGAGATAACTATGGCTACACCTTC. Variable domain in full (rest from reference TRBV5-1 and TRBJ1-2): KAGVTQTPRYLIKTRGQQVTLSCSPISGHRSVSWYQQTPGQGLQFLFEYFSETQRNKGNFPGRFSGRQFSNSRSEMNVSTLELGDSALYLCASSDRTGDNYGYTFGSGTRLTVV.

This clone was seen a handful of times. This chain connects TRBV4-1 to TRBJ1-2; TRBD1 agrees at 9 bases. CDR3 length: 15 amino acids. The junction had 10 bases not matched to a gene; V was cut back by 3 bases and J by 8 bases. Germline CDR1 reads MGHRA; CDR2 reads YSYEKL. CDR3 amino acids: CASSQSGQGRGGYTF. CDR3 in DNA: TGCGCCAGCAGCCAGTCGGGACAGGGCCGAGGCGGCTACACCTTC.